One sample yielded the 5 T cell receptor beta chains listed below, sequenced in a study of beta chain features in type 1 diabetes. Sequenced material consisted of expressed TCRB transcripts (all of the isolated RNA was reverse transcribed). Repertoires were generated with immunoSEQ multiplex PCR, while TCRdb's copy carries only in-frame clones and drops some. Among about 340,000 clones, approximately 8.2% were seen once, and the ten largest hold less than 0.5%. Sequenced: central memory CD4+ T cells from blood. Receptors originate from a woman under 30 in good health.

The V gene is TRBV4-2, the J gene TRBJ2-2; no definite D call. V lost 4 bases, J lost 5 bases, and 14 bases lay in between. CDR3 length: 15 amino acids. Germline V gene data show CDR1 as LGHNA and CDR2 as YNFKEQ. The CDR3 DNA reads TGTGCCAGCAGCCCGGCGACAAAAACAACCGGGGAGCTGTTTTTT. Translation gives CASSPATKTTGELFF.

This rearrangement joins TRBV4-1 to TRBJ2-5; 13 nucleotides align to TRBD2. Germline CDR1 is MGHRA and CDR2 is YSYEKL. Trimming at V came to 6 bases and at J to 5 bases, leaving 6 bases not matched to a gene. This CDR3 contains 15 residues. CDR3 protein: CASRDSLAGGETQYF. The CDR3 nucleotides are TGCGCCAGCAGGGATTCACTAGCGGGAGGGGAGACCCAGTACTTC.

The chain is built from TRBV29-1 and TRBJ2-7; 10 bases match TRBD1. Per germline, CDR1 SQVTM and CDR2 ANQGSEA. V dropped 4 bases and J dropped 6; count of bases not matched to a gene: 6. The CDR3 is made up of 13 amino acids. The CDR3 region is CSVGGQGSGEQYF. CDR3 DNA sequence: TGCAGCGTTGGGGGACAGGGGTCCGGCGAGCAGTACTTC.

The chain uses TRBV2 and TRBJ2-5; 9 bases are a match to TRBD2. The CDR3 covers 15 residues. CDR1 is SNHLY and CDR2 is FYNNEI in the germline V gene. V lost 10 bases to trimming and J lost 0 bases; unmatched junction nucleotides: 9. CDR3: CATSRREGYQETQYF. CDR3 sequence (DNA): TGTGCCACCTCAAGGCGGGAGGGGTACCAAGAGACCCAGTACTTC.

As DNA, the CDR3 is TGTGCCAGCAGGCTGCAGGGGGCAACAGATACGCAGTATTTT. It translates to CASRLQGATDTQYF. The rearrangement links TRBV25-1 to TRBJ2-3, with 8 bases matching TRBD1. V gave up 6 bases and J gave up 3 bases; unmatched junction bases: 5. CDR1 and CDR2 from the germline V gene are MGHDK and SYGVNS. The CDR3 runs to 14 residues.